The present TCR beta chain was sequenced within a study of blood T cell repertoires in COVID-19. Data came from immunoSEQ multiplex PCR; TCRdb stores just in-frame clones and leaves some out. The table lists 150,000 to 200,000 clones, roughly nine tenths of them singletons. V was trimmed by 5 bases and J by 3 bases, leaving 8 bases between them. Per the germline V gene, CDR1 is DFQATT and CDR2 is SNEGSKA (reference sequence). This CDR3 comprises 11 residues. The source of this sequence is a woman between 65 and 79 years old with acute or convalescent COVID-19. The chain recombines TRBV20-1 with TRBJ2-7, with D unresolved. The sequencing sample was made of peripheral blood. The CDR3, as DNA: TGCAGTGCTCTACTTGGCTACGAGCAGTACTTC. Translating gives CSALLGYEQYF.